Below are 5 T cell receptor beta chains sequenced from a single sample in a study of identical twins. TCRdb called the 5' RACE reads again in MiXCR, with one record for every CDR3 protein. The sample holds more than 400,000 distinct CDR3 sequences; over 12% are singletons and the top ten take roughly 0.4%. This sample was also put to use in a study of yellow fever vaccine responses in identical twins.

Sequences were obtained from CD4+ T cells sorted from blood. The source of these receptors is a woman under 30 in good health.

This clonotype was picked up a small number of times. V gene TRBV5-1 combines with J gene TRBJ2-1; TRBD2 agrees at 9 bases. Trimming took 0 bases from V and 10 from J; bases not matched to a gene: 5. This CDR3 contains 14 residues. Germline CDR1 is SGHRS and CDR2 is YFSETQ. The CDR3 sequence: CASSLGIAGEEQFF. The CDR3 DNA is TGCGCCAGCAGCTTGGGGATAGCGGGAGAGGAGCAGTTCTTC.

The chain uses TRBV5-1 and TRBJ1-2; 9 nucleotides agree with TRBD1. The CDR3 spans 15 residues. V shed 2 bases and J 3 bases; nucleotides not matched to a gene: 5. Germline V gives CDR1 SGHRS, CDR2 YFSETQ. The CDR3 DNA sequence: TGCGCCAGCAGCTTAAAGACAGGGGGGGACTATGGCTACACCTTC. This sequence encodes CASSLKTGGDYGYTF.

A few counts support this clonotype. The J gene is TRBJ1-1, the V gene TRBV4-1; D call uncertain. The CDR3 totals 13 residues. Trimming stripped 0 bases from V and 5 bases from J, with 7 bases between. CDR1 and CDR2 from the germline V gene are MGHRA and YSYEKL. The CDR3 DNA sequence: TGCGCCAGCAGCCAAGATCCGGGGACTGAAGCTTTCTTT. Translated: CASSQDPGTEAFF.

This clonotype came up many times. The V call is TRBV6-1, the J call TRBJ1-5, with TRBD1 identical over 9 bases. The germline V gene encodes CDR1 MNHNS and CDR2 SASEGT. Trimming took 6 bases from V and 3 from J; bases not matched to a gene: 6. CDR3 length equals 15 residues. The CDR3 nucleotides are TGTGCCAGCAGACCGACAGGGGGAAACAATCAGCCCCAGCATTTT. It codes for CASRPTGGNNQPQHF.

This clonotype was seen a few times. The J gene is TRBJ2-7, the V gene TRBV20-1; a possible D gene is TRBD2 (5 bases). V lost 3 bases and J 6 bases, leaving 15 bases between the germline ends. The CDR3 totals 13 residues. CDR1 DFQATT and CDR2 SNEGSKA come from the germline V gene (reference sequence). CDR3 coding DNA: TGCAGTGCTAGTATTACTAGAGGCTCCGAGCAGTACGTC. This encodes CSASITRGSEQYV.